The clone carrying this T cell receptor (beta chain) was seen a few times. The antigen is unknown. Treatment indicated: approximately nine-day PBMC culture with coronavirus spike peptide pools or control peptides (ViraFEST assay). The unexposed donor provided CD4+ T cells, which were taken before the COVID-19 pandemic (2011-2018). With the Oncomine TCR Beta short-read assay, DNA from cultured CD4+ T cells was sequenced. It was cultured CD4+ T cells from which genomic DNA was extracted. TCRdb re-analysed the PCR reads in MiXCR, keeping a single row per CDR3 protein. In the table there are several thousand distinct CDR3 sequences, around two fifths of which are singletons. The data derive from a study of vaccination and CD4 T cells after COVID-19. Study outcomes and limitations: Spike mono-reactive clones accounted for 304 of the 307 vaccine-specific clones found in convalescent patients.

V dropped 4 bases and J dropped 3; count of bases not matched to a gene: 3. Germline CDR1 SGHNT, CDR2 YYREEE (reference sequence). The CDR3 is made up of 15 amino acids. The rearrangement uses TRBV5-4 and TRBJ2-5; 13 bases are a match to TRBD2. The sequenced sample was CD4+ T cells from blood, cultured in vitro. The TCR sequence derives from a human donor in good health. Written as DNA, the CDR3 is TGTGCCAGCAGCCGAGGGACTAGCGGGGAAGAGACCCAGTACTTC. It specifies CASSRGTSGEETQYF. Full variable domain (outside the CDR3, taken from reference TRBV5-4 and TRBJ2-5): ETGVTQSPTHLIKTRGQQVTLRCSSQSGHNTVSWYQQALGQGPQFIFQYYREEENGRGNFPPRFSGLQFPNYSSELNVNALELDDSALYLCASSRGTSGEETQYFGPGTRLLVL.